This is a list of T cell receptor beta chains from one sample in a study of brain T cells in children with intractable seizures. Clones were read by immunoSEQ multiplex PCR, and TCRdb kept only the in-frame ones, dropping some. Of around 41,000 clones in the sample, approximately 90% were seen once. The sample here was peripheral blood, taken at surgery. The receptors stem from a girl aged 2 to 9 with tuberous sclerosis and intractable seizures. The CDR3 runs from the conserved cysteine through the conserved F or W. D genes are given only for firm matches. Clone size is not always given. Where it is, it says once, few, many or a class for expanded clones.

d_gene	v_gene	abundance	j_gene	CDR3nt	CDR3aa
TRBD2	TRBV28	NA	TRBJ2-1	TGTGCCAGCAGTCTCCCGATCCTAGCGGGGGTCTACAATGAGCAGTTCTTC	CASSLPILAGVYNEQFF
NA	TRBV24-1	NA	TRBJ1-5	TGTGCCACCAGTGACTCTAAGGGACTGATTAGCAATCAGCCCCAGCATTTT	CATSDSKGLISNQPQHF
TRBD1	TRBV5-6	NA	TRBJ1-5	TGTGCCAGCAGTCAGGGGGCAGGTCAGCCCCAGCATTTT	CASSQGAGQPQHF
NA	TRBV3-1/TRBV3-2	NA	TRBJ2-7	TGTGCCAGCAGCCACCTTTCTAGCTCCTACGAGCAGTACTTC	CASSHLSSSYEQYF
NA	TRBV19	NA	TRBJ1-5	TGTGCCAGTAGTATCAACGCGGATAGCAATCAGCCCCAGCATTTT	CASSINADSNQPQHF
NA	TRBV29-1	NA	TRBJ2-2	TGCAGCGTTGGGGGGGCCGGGGAGCTGTTTTTT	CSVGGAGELFF
NA	TRBV5-1	few	TRBJ2-1	TGCGCCAGCAGCTTGGACCCCGGCCGAAGCTCCTACAATGAGCAGTTCTTC	CASSLDPGRSSYNEQFF
NA	TRBV5-8	NA	TRBJ1-3	TGTGCCAGCAGTTCGTTTAGAGGGGGATTTGGAAACACCATATATTTT	CASSSFRGGFGNTIYF
NA	TRBV7-5	NA	TRBJ1-1	TGTGTCAGAGGACAGAAGGGTGAAGCTTTCTTT	CVRGQKGEAFF
NA	TRBV11-2	NA	TRBJ1-1	TGTGCCAGCAGCACCAGGGAATACACTGAAGCTTTCTTT	CASSTREYTEAFF
TRBD2	TRBV10-2	NA	TRBJ2-3	TGCGCCAGTAGCGGGGGGACAGATACGCAGTATTTT	CASSGGTDTQYF
NA	TRBV12-5	NA	TRBJ2-5	TGTGCTAGTGGTCCCGGGACGGAGAAAGAGACCCAGTACTTC	CASGPGTEKETQYF
NA	TRBV6-5	NA	TRBJ2-6	TGTGCCAGCAGTTACCGTCGCAGGGCTGGGGCCAACGTCCTGACTTTC	CASSYRRRAGANVLTF
TRBD1	TRBV7-9	NA	TRBJ1-3	TGTGCCAGCAGCTTAAGGGGGCCGGTGAACTCTGGAAACACCATATATTTT	CASSLRGPVNSGNTIYF
NA	TRBV5-1	NA	TRBJ1-4	TGCGCCAGCAGCTCAAAATCGACAGTCATAGGGGTTGGCTTTAATGAAAAACTGTTTTTT	CASSSKSTVIGVGFNEKLFF
NA	TRBV5-4	NA	TRBJ2-3	TGTGCCAGCAGCTTTCACGGATCTACAGATACGCAGTATTTT	CASSFHGSTDTQYF
NA	TRBV9	NA	TRBJ2-7	TGTGCCAGCAGCGTAGCGGCAGAAACTTACTACGAGCAGTACTTC	CASSVAAETYYEQYF
NA	TRBV2	NA	TRBJ2-3	TGTGCCAGCACTCGCACAGATACGCAGTATTTT	CASTRTDTQYF
TRBD1	TRBV29-1	NA	TRBJ1-2	TGCAGCGTTTCCGGACAGGGCAGGAGAGGCTACACCTTC	CSVSGQGRRGYTF
NA	TRBV7-2	NA	TRBJ1-6	TGTGCCAGCAGCTCGCCTATATGGGACAATGCTAATTCACCCCTCCACTTT	CASSSPIWDNANSPLHF